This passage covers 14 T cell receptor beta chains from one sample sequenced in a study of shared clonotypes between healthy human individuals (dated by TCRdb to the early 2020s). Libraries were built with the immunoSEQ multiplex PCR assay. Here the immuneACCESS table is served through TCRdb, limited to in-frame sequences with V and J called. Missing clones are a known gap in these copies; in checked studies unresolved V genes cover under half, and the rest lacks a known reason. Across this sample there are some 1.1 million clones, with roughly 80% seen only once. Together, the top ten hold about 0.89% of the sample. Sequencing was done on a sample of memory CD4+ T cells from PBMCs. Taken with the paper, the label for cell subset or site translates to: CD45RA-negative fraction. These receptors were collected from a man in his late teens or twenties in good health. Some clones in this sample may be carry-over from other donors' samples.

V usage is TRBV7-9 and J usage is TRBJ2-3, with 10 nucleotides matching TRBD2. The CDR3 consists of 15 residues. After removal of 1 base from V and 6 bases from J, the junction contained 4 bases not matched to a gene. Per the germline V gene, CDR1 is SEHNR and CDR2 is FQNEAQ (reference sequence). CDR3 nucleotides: TGTGCCAGCAGCTTAGGGCAGCGGGAGGGGGATACGCAGTATTTT. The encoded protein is CASSLGQREGDTQYF.

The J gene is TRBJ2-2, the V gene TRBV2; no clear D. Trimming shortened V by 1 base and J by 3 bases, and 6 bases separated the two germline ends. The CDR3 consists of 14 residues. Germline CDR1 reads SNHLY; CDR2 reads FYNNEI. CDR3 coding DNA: TGTGCCAGCAGTGAAGTTCTAGACACCGGGGAGCTGTTTTTT. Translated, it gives CASSEVLDTGELFF.

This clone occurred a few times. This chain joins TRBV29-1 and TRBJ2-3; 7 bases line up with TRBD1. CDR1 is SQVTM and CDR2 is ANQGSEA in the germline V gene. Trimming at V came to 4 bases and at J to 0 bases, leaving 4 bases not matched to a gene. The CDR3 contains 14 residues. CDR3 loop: CSVAQGQSTDTQYF. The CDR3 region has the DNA TGCAGCGTTGCTCAGGGACAGAGCACAGATACGCAGTATTTT.

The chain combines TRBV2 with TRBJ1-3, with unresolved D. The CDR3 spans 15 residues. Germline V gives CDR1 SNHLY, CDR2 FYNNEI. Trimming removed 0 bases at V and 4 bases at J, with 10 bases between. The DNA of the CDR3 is TGTGCCAGCAGTGAAGCTGGGATTGCAGGAAACACCATATATTTT. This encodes CASSEAGIAGNTIYF.

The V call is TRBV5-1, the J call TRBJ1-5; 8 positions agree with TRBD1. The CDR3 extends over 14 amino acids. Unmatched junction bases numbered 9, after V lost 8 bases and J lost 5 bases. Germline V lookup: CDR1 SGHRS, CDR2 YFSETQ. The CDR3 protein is CASSPGGFDQPQHF. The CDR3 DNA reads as TGCGCCAGTTCACCAGGGGGCTTTGATCAGCCCCAGCATTTT.

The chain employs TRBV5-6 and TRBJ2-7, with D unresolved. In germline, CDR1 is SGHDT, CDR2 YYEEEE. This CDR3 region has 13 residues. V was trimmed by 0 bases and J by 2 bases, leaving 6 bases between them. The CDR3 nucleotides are TGTGCCAGCAGCTTGGAGCAAACCTACGAGCAGTACTTC. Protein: CASSLEQTYEQYF.

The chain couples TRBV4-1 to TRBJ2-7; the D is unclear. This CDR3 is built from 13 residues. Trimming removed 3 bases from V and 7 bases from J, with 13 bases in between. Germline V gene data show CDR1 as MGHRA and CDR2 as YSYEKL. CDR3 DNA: TGCGCCAGCAGCCAGGACGCGTACGGGGAGCAGTACTTC. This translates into CASSQDAYGEQYF.

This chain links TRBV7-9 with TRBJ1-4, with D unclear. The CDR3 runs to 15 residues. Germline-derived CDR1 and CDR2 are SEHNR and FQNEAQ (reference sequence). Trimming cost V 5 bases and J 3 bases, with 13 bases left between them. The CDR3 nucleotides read TGTGCCAGCAGCCCCCCGGGTGGACCTAATGAAAAACTGTTTTTT. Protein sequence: CASSPPGGPNEKLFF.

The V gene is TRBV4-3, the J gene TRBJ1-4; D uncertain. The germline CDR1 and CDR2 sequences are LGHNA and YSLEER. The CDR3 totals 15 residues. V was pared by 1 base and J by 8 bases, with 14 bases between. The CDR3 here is CASSQVPPSGEKLFF. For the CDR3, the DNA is TGCGCCAGCAGCCAAGTCCCGCCCTCTGGGGAAAAACTGTTTTTT.

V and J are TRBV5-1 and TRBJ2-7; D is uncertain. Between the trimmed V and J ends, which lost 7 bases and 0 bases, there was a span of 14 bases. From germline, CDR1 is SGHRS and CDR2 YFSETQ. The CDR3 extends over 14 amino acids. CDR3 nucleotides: TGCGCCAGCTTCACAATCCCAGGCTCCTACGAGCAGTACTTC. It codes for CASFTIPGSYEQYF.

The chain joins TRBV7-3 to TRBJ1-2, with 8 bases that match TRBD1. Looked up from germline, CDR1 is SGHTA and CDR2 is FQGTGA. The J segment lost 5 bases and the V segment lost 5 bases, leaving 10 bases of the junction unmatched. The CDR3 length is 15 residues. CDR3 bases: TGTGCCAGCAGCCCCCAGGGGGCCTCGGAGTATGGCTACACCTTC. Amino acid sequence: CASSPQGASEYGYTF.

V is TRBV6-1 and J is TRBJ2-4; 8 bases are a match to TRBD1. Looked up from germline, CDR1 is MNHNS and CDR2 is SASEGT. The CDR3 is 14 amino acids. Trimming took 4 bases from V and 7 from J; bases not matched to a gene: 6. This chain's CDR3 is CASSVQGARNIQYF. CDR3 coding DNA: TGTGCCAGCAGTGTCCAGGGGGCGCGGAACATTCAGTACTTC.

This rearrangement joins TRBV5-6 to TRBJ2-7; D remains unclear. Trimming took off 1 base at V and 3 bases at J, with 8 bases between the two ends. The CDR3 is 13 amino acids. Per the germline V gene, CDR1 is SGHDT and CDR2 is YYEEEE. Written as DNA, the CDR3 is TGTGCCAGCAGCTTGCTTCAAGTCTACGAGCAGTACTTC. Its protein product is CASSLLQVYEQYF.

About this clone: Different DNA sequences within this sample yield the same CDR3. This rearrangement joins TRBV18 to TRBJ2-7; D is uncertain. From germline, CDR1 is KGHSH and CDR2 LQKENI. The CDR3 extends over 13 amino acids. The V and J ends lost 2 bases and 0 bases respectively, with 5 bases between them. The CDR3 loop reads CASSPRGSYEQYF. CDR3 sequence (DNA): TGTGCCAGCTCACCAAGAGGCTCCTACGAGCAGTACTTC.